One TCR beta chain is described in this entry. What it binds is not known. The sample comes from a study of spatial heterogeneity in lung cancer. Study-level background: TCR and UMI combinations that were unique each appeared, on average, more than ten times in raw reads.

Sample time point: sample taken at primary tumor resection. Whole RNA was taken from tumor, nontumor lung or frozen PBMC; it was then sequenced unsorted. The donors were 55 to 80 patients with non-small cell lung cancer that was early-stage and untreated. Every TCR cDNA molecule bore a unique molecular identifier. TCRdb ran MiXCR on the 5' RACE reads and lists one entry per CDR3 protein. The table includes tens of thousands of distinct CDR3 sequences, more than 10% detected once. The CDR3 length is 10 residues. The V end lost 2 bases, the J end lost 11 bases, and 3 bases lay between the germline ends. Looked up from germline, CDR1 is MNHEY and CDR2 is SMNVEV (reference sequence). Study results and caveats: TCRs found ubiquitously expanded in tumor appeared in blood more at resection than at follow-up.

The chain has TRBV27 and TRBJ1-4; D is unclear. This receptor was taken from a male donor with early-stage non-small cell lung cancer. The input for sequencing was PBMCs, taken at surgery. The CDR3: CASSLQKLFF. CDR3 DNA: TGTGCCAGCAGTTTACAGAAACTGTTTTTT.